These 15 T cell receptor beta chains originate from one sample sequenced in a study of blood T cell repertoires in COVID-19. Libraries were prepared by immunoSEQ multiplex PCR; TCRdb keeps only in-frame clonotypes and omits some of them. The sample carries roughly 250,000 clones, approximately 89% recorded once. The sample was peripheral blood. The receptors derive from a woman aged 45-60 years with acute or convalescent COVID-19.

CDR3 nucleotides: TGTGCCAGCAGCTTGGCACCCGGGGGACAGGGGTCTGAAGCTTTCTTT. Amino acid sequence: CASSLAPGGQGSEAFF. This chain connects TRBV5-4 to TRBJ1-1, with 10 bases aligning to TRBD1. In germline, CDR1 is SGHNT, CDR2 YYREEE (reference sequence). The CDR3 extends over 16 amino acids. V shed 0 bases and J 6 bases; nucleotides not matched to a gene: 8.

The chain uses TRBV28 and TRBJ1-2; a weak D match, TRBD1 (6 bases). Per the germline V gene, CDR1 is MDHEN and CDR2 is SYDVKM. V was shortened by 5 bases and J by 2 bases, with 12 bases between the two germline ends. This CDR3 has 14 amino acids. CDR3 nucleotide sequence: TGTGCCAGCAGTCCACCTCAGGGGAACTATGGCTACACCTTC. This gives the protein CASSPPQGNYGYTF.

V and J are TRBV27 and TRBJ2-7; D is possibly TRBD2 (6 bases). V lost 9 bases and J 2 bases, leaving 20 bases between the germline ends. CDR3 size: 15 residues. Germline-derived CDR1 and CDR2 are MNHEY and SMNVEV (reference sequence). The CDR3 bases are TGTGCCAGGGAGAAAATCGGGACTTACACCTACGAGCAGTACTTC. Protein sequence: CAREKIGTYTYEQYF.

The CDR3 protein is CAISGTGQNYEQYF. The CDR3 DNA reads as TGTGCCATCAGTGGGACAGGACAAAACTACGAGCAGTACTTC. The V call is TRBV10-3, the J call TRBJ2-7; 7 bases match TRBD1. The CDR3 covers 14 residues. CDR1 and CDR2 (germline): ENHRY, SYGVKD. V was pared by 4 bases and J by 3 bases, with 6 bases of the junction left unmatched.

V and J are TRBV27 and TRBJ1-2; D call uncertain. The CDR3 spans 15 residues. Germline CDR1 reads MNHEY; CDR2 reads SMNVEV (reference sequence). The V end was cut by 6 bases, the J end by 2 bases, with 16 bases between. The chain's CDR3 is CASSQGPQANYGYTF. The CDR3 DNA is TGTGCCAGCAGCCAAGGCCCGCAGGCCAACTATGGCTACACCTTC.

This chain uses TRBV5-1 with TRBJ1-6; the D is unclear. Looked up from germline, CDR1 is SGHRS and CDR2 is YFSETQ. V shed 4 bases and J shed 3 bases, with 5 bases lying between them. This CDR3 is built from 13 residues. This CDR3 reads CASSELYNSPLHF. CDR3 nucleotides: TGCGCCAGCAGCGAGCTCTATAATTCACCCCTCCACTTT.

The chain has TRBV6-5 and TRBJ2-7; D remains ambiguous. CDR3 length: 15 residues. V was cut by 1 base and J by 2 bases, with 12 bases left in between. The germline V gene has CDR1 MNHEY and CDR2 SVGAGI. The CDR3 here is CASSYYDQATYEQYF. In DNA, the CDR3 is TGTGCCAGCAGTTACTATGACCAGGCCACCTACGAGCAGTACTTC.

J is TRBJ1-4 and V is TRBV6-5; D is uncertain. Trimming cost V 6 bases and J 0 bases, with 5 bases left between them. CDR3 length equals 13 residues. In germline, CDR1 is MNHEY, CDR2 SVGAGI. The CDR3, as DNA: TGTGCCAGCAGACCGGCAACTAATGAAAAACTGTTTTTT. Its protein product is CASRPATNEKLFF.

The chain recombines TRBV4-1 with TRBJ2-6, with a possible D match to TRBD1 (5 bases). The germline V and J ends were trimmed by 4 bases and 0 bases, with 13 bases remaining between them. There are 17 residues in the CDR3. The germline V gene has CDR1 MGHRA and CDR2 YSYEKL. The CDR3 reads CASSLGQGISGANVLTF. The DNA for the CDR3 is TGCGCCAGCAGCCTCGGACAAGGAATCTCTGGGGCCAACGTCCTGACTTTC.

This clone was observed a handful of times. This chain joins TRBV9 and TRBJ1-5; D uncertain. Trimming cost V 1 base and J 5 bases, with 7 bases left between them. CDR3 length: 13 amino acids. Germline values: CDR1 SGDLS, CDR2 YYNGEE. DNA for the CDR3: TGTGCCAGCAGCGTATCCTCGGATCAGCCCCAGCATTTT. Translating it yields CASSVSSDQPQHF.

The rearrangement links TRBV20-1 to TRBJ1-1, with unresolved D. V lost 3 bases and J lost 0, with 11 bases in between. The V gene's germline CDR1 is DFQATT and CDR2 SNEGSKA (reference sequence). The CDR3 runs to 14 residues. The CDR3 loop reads CSASKENMNTEAFF. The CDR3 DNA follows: TGCAGTGCTAGTAAAGAAAACATGAACACTGAAGCTTTCTTT.

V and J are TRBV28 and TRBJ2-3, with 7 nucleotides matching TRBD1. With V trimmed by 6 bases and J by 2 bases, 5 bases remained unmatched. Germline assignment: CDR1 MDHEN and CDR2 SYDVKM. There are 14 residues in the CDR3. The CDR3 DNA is TGTGCCAGCAGGAAAGACAGGGCCACAGATACGCAGTATTTT. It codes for CASRKDRATDTQYF.

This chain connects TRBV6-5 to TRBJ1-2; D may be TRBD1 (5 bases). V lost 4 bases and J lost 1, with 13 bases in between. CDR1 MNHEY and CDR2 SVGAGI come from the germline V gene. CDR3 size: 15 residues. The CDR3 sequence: CASSLTRQSNYGYTF. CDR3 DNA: TGTGCCAGCAGTTTGACCCGACAGAGTAACTATGGCTACACCTTC.

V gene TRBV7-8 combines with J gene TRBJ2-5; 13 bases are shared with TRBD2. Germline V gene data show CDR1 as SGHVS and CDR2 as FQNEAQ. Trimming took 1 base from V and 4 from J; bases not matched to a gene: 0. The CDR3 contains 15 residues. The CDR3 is CASSLGTSGRETQYF. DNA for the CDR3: TGTGCCAGCAGCTTAGGGACTAGCGGGAGAGAGACCCAGTACTTC.

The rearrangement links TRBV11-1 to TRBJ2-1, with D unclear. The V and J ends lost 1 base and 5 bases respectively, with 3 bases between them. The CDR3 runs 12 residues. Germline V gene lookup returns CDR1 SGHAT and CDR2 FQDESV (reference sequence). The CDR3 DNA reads TGTGCCAGCAGCTTAGTCAACAATGAGCAGTTCTTC. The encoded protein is CASSLVNNEQFF.